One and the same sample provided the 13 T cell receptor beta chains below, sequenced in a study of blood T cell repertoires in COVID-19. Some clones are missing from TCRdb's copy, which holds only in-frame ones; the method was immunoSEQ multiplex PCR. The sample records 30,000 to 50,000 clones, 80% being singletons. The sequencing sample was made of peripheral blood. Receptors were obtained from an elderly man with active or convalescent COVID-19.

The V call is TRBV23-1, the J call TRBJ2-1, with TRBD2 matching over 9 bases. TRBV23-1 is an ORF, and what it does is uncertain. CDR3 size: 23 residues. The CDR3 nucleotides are TGCGCAGCACCCAGGGCACTAGCGGGCGTCCGGGTTGTCCCAAAAACCCAGAAAAATGAGCAGTTCTTC. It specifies CAAPRALAGVRVVPKTQKNEQFF.

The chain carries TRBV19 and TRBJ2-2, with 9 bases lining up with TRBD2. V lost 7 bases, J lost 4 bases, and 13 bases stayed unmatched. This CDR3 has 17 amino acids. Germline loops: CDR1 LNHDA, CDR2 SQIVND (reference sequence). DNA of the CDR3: TGTGCCAGTACAACACGGGGTAGCGGGAGCGGCACCGGGGAGCTGTTTTTT. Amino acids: CASTTRGSGSGTGELFF.

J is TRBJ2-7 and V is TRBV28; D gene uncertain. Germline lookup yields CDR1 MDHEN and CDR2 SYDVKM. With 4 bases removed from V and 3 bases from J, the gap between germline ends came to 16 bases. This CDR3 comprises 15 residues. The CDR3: CASSSFGSPFYEQYF. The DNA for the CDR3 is TGTGCCAGCAGTTCTTTCGGTAGCCCTTTCTACGAGCAGTACTTC.

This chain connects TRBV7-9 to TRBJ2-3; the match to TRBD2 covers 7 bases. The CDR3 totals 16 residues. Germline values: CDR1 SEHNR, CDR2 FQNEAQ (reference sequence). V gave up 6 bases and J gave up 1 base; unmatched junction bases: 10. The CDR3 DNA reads TGTGCCAGCAGTGCGCGGCTGGCGGGGGGCACAGATACGCAGTATTTT. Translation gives CASSARLAGGTDTQYF.

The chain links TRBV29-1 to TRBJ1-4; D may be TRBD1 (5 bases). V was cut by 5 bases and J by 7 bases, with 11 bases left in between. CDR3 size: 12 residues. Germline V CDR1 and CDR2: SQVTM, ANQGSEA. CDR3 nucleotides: TGCAGCGTTCTTGGGGGGGGTGAAAAACTGTTTTTT. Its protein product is CSVLGGGEKLFF.

This CDR3 is CASSLVPGQGRGEQYF. Here the CDR3 DNA reads TGTGCCAGCAGCTTAGTTCCGGGACAGGGTCGGGGCGAGCAGTACTTC. V is TRBV7-2 and J is TRBJ2-7; 9 nucleotides align to TRBD1. This CDR3 has 16 residues. The germline CDR1 and CDR2 sequences are SGHTA and FQGNSA. Unmatched junction bases numbered 10, after V lost 1 base and J lost 6 bases.

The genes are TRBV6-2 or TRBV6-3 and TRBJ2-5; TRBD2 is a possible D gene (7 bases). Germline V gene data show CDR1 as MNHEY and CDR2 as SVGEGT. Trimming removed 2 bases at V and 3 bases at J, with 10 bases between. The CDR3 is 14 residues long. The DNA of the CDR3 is TGTGCCAGCAGTTACGGGGGGGCCAAAGAGACCCAGTACTTC. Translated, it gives CASSYGGAKETQYF.

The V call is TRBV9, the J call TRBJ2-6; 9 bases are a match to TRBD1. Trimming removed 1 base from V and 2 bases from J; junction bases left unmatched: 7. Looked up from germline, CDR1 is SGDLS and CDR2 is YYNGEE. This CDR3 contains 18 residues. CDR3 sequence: CASSVPGQGIPGANVLTF. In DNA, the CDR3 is TGTGCCAGCAGCGTACCGGGACAGGGAATCCCTGGGGCCAACGTCCTGACTTTC. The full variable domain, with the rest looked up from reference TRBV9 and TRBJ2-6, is DSGVTQTPKHLITATGQRVTLRCSPRSGDLSVYWYQQSLDQGLQFLIQYYNGEERAKGNILERFSAQQFPDLHSELNLSSLELGDSALYFCASSVPGQGIPGANVLTFGAGSRLTVL.

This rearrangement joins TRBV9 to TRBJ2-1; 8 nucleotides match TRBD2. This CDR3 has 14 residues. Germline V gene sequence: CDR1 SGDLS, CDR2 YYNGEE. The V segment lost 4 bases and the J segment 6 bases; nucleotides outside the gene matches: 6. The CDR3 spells CASSPGLAGNEQFF. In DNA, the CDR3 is TGTGCCAGCAGCCCCGGACTAGCCGGCAATGAGCAGTTCTTC.

The CDR3 region is CASSPTSGGSDTQYF. CDR3 nucleotides: TGTGCCAGCTCACCAACTAGCGGGGGGTCAGATACGCAGTATTTT. The chain joins TRBV18 to TRBJ2-3, with 12 bases that match TRBD2. Germline loops: CDR1 KGHSH, CDR2 LQKENI. V lost 2 bases, J lost 4 bases, and 1 base stayed unmatched. The CDR3 has 15 amino acids.

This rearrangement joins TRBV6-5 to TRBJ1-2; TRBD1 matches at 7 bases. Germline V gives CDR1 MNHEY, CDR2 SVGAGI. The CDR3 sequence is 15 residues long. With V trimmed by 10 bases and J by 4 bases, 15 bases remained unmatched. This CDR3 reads CAIPFGTAYTYGYTF. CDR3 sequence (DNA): TGTGCCATCCCTTTTGGGACAGCATATACCTATGGCTACACCTTC.

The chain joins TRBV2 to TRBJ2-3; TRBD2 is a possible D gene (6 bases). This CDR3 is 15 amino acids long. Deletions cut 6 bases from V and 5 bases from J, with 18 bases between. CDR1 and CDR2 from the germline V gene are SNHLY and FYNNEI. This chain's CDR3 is CASSAFGGGEDTQYF. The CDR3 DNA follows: TGTGCCAGCAGCGCATTCGGGGGAGGCGAAGATACGCAGTATTTT.

CDR3 sequence reads: CATSISYSTDTQYF. Written as DNA, the CDR3 is TGTGCCACCAGCATCAGTTATAGCACAGATACGCAGTATTTT. The chain couples TRBV15 to TRBJ2-3; D unresolved. V was trimmed by 4 bases and J by 0 bases, leaving 8 bases between them. CDR1 and CDR2 (germline): LNHNV, YYDKDF (reference sequence). The CDR3 has 14 residues.